The 13 T cell receptor beta chains presented below share a single source sample, sequenced in a study of blood T cell repertoires in COVID-19. The data were produced by immunoSEQ multiplex PCR, yet TCRdb's version contains in-frame clones alone and is incomplete. Among over 200,000 clones, 84% were seen once, and the ten largest hold 6.8%. The specimen sequenced was PBMCs or T cells enriched from blood (not recorded which). The origin of the receptors is a middle-aged woman who had recovered from COVID-19.

This chain joins TRBV7-9 and TRBJ1-1; 9 positions match TRBD1. V was clipped by 4 bases and J by 6 bases; unmatched bases: 6. CDR3 length: 14 residues. The germline V gene has CDR1 SEHNR and CDR2 FQNEAQ (reference sequence). CDR3 sequence: CASSYRDRAPEAFF. DNA of the CDR3: TGTGCCAGCAGCTACAGGGACAGGGCCCCTGAAGCTTTCTTT.

This chain connects TRBV28 to TRBJ2-5; D may be TRBD1 (6 bases). The CDR3 is made up of 14 amino acids. The germline CDR1 and CDR2 sequences are MDHEN and SYDVKM. The V end was cut by 8 bases, the J end by 1 base, with 14 bases between. The CDR3 DNA reads TGTGCCAGCGCTATGGACAGATTCCAAGAGACCCAGTACTTC. Translation gives CASAMDRFQETQYF.

The chain uses TRBV30 and TRBJ1-2, with D tentatively TRBD1 (5 bases). The CDR3 length is 12 residues. Germline V lookup: CDR1 GTSNPN, CDR2 SVGIG (reference sequence). V was pared by 0 bases and J by 5 bases, with 7 bases between. For the CDR3, the DNA is TGTGCCTGGAGTGTACAGGTTTATGGCTACACCTTC. Translation: CAWSVQVYGYTF.

The chain employs TRBV10-3 and TRBJ1-4; 7 positions match TRBD1. CDR3 length: 13 amino acids. In germline, CDR1 is ENHRY, CDR2 SYGVKD. The junction had 8 bases not matched to a gene; V was cut back by 6 bases and J by 10 bases. CDR3 DNA: TGTGCCATCAGCGGGTCACAGGGGAGAAAACTGTTTTTT. It specifies CAISGSQGRKLFF.

V is TRBV7-8 and J is TRBJ2-2; TRBD2 might be the D (6 bases). CDR3 length: 14 amino acids. V was shortened by 6 bases and J by 5 bases, with 13 bases between the two germline ends. Germline loops: CDR1 SGHVS, CDR2 FQNEAQ. CDR3 DNA sequence: TGTGCCAGCAGTCCTGGGACTTTTACCGGGGAGCTGTTTTTT. Translation: CASSPGTFTGELFF.

The V and J genes are TRBV5-1 and TRBJ2-1; 11 positions agree with TRBD2. J was trimmed by 6 bases and V by 0 bases; bases with no gene match: 5. CDR3 length: 16 amino acids. Germline V gene lookup returns CDR1 SGHRS and CDR2 YFSETQ. The CDR3 DNA reads as TGCGCCAGCAGCTTGGGTACTAGCGGGAGTAGCAATGAGCAGTTCTTC. Its translation is CASSLGTSGSSNEQFF.

V and J are TRBV5-1 and TRBJ2-3, with 8 bases lining up with TRBD1. CDR3 length: 16 residues. Losses at the gene ends were 4 bases for V and 6 bases for J; bases not matched to a gene: 13. Per the germline V gene, CDR1 is SGHRS and CDR2 is YFSETQ. For the CDR3, the DNA is TGCGCCAGCAGCCCTCCCGGACAGGGTATGGGGGATACGCAGTATTTT. Translating it yields CASSPPGQGMGDTQYF.

The rearrangement joins TRBV10-3 to TRBJ2-3; a weak D match, TRBD2 (6 bases). Trimming shortened V by 4 bases and J by 0 bases, and 14 bases separated the two germline ends. From germline, CDR1 is ENHRY and CDR2 SYGVKD. This CDR3 has 16 amino acids. CDR3 sequence reads: CAISGTSHTSTDTQYF. The CDR3 DNA is TGTGCCATCAGTGGAACTAGCCATACTAGCACAGATACGCAGTATTTT.

The V and J genes are TRBV7-2 and TRBJ1-2; the match to TRBD1 covers 7 bases. The ends lost 1 base at V and 7 bases at J; junction bases unmatched: 3. CDR1 and CDR2 from the germline V gene are SGHTA and FQGNSA. There are 13 residues in the CDR3. CDR3: CASSLDRGAGYTF. Written as DNA, the CDR3 is TGTGCCAGCAGCTTAGACAGGGGTGCTGGCTACACCTTC.

This clone was recorded many times. The chain couples TRBV9 to TRBJ2-7; D uncertain. CDR1 SGDLS and CDR2 YYNGEE come from the germline V gene. Trimming took off 0 bases at V and 1 base at J, with 14 bases between the two ends. This CDR3 has 16 residues. The CDR3 sequence is CASSVARIIGSYEQYF. Here the CDR3 DNA reads TGTGCCAGCAGCGTAGCTCGCATTATCGGGTCCTACGAGCAGTACTTC.

The chain has TRBV28 and TRBJ2-2, with 13 bases that match TRBD2. The V segment lost 7 bases and the J segment 0 bases; nucleotides outside the gene matches: 2. The CDR3 extends over 16 amino acids. Germline lookup yields CDR1 MDHEN and CDR2 SYDVKM. The CDR3 spells CASTTSGRANTGELFF. The CDR3, as DNA: TGTGCCAGCACCACTAGCGGGAGGGCGAACACCGGGGAGCTGTTTTTT.

This sequence joins TRBV18 and TRBJ1-3, with 8 bases identical to TRBD1. The length of the CDR3 is 17 residues. J gave up 2 bases and V 3 bases, and 9 bases lay outside the gene matches. From germline, CDR1 is KGHSH and CDR2 LQKENI. For the CDR3, the DNA is TGTGCCAGCTCACCCCTGGGCAGGGGGCAACCTGGAAACACCATATATTTT. Translated, it gives CASSPLGRGQPGNTIYF.

The chain couples TRBV11-3 to TRBJ2-2; no firm D call. V was pared by 3 bases and J by 5 bases, with 4 bases between. This CDR3 comprises 12 residues. Per germline, CDR1 SGHNT and CDR2 YENEEA. CDR3 loop: CASSFLTGELFF. DNA of the CDR3: TGTGCCAGCAGCTTTCTTACCGGGGAGCTGTTTTTT. Full variable domain (rest looked up from reference TRBV11-3 and TRBJ2-2): EAGVVQSPRYKIIEKKQPVAFWCNPISGHNTLYWYLQNLGQGPELLIRYENEEAVDDSQLPKDRFSAERLKGVDSTLKIQPAELGDSAVYLCASSFLTGELFFGEGSRLTVL.